The 30 T cell receptor beta chains below come from one sample, sequenced in a study of T cells in narcolepsy. Assay used: immunoSEQ multiplex PCR; TCRdb lists only in-frame clones, some missing. The top ten hold about 0.66% of the sample, which has under 40,000 clones, 80% to 85% seen once. The material sequenced was memory (CD45RA-) CD4+ T cells from blood. The receptors here all came from a human donor in good health.

This clone was seen a few times. CDR3 sequence reads: CASSQAEGGTLNTEAFF. Here the CDR3 DNA reads TGCGCCAGCAGCCAAGCCGAAGGGGGGACTCTGAACACTGAAGCTTTCTTT. The genes are TRBV4-1 and TRBJ1-1, with D possibly matching TRBD1 (6 bases). Deletions cut 1 base from V and 0 bases from J, with 15 bases between. CDR1 is MGHRA and CDR2 is YSYEKL in the germline V gene. CDR3 size: 17 residues.

V is TRBV6-1 and J is TRBJ1-1; D may be TRBD1 (6 bases). This CDR3 has 14 residues. Trimming left V 5 bases short and J 2 bases short, with 12 bases between. Looked up from germline, CDR1 is MNHNS and CDR2 is SASEGT. The CDR3 bases are TGTGCCAGCAGTTTTGGACAGATCAACACTGAAGCTTTCTTT. Protein product: CASSFGQINTEAFF.

J is TRBJ2-6 and V is TRBV6-6, with D unresolved. The V gene's germline CDR1 is MNHNY and CDR2 SVGAGI (reference sequence). The ends were cut back, 6 bases at V and 0 bases at J, with 3 bases in the middle. CDR3 length: 13 amino acids. This CDR3 is CASSFSGANVLTF. The CDR3 nucleotides read TGTGCCAGCAGCTTCTCTGGGGCCAACGTCCTGACTTTC.

The chain is built from TRBV6-1 and TRBJ1-3, with D hard to call. There are 14 residues in the CDR3. The V gene lost 2 bases and the J gene lost 0 bases, with 5 bases spanning the gap. From germline, CDR1 is MNHNS and CDR2 SASEGT. CDR3 in amino acids: CASSESGSGNTIYF. DNA for the CDR3: TGTGCCAGCAGTGAATCAGGCTCTGGAAACACCATATATTTT.

The chain uses TRBV6-6 and TRBJ1-3; D remains ambiguous. Germline V gene lookup returns CDR1 MNHNY and CDR2 SVGAGI (reference sequence). Trimming left V 2 bases short and J 0 bases short, with 2 bases between. The CDR3 totals 13 residues. The CDR3: CASSYSSGNTIYF. The DNA of the CDR3 is TGTGCCAGCAGTTACAGCTCTGGAAACACCATATATTTT.

This clone was seen a handful of times. The chain links TRBV10-1 to TRBJ1-3; D gene ambiguous. The V end lost 6 bases, the J end lost 2 bases, and 14 bases lay between the germline ends. This CDR3 has 15 amino acids. Germline-derived CDR1 and CDR2 are WNHNN and SYGVQD (reference sequence). The CDR3 spells CASRGEGSAGNTIYF. The CDR3 nucleotides are TGCGCCAGCAGGGGAGAGGGATCGGCTGGAAACACCATATATTTT.

This clone appeared once. V gene TRBV7-2 combines with J gene TRBJ2-1; 9 bases are shared with TRBD1. Per the germline V gene, CDR1 is SGHTA and CDR2 is FQGNSA. This CDR3 region has 16 residues. The V segment lost 5 bases and the J segment 5 bases; nucleotides outside the gene matches: 10. The CDR3 coding sequence is TGTGCCAGCAGCCTCTCCCGGGGACAGGGCAACAATGAGCAGTTCTTC. This encodes CASSLSRGQGNNEQFF. Complete variable domain (other parts from reference TRBV7-2 and TRBJ2-1): GAGVSQSPSNKVTEKGKDVELRCDPISGHTALYWYRQSLGQGLEFLIYFQGNSAPDKSGLPSDRFSAERTGGSVSTLTIQRTQQEDSAVYLCASSLSRGQGNNEQFFGPGTRLTVL.

This chain uses TRBV5-1 with TRBJ2-1; D may be TRBD2 (5 bases). This CDR3 is built from 15 residues. With 3 bases removed from V and 0 bases from J, the gap between germline ends came to 10 bases. Germline CDR1 SGHRS, CDR2 YFSETQ. The CDR3 DNA follows: TGCGCCAGCAGCTCGGACTCCGACTCCTACAATGAGCAGTTCTTC. Residues: CASSSDSDSYNEQFF.

V gene TRBV9 combines with J gene TRBJ2-1; D is uncertain. Germline CDR1 reads SGDLS; CDR2 reads YYNGEE. The CDR3 runs 15 residues. Trimming removed 0 bases from V and 3 bases from J, with 10 bases in between. CDR3 coding DNA: TGTGCCAGCAGCGTAGACGGGCCCCACTACAATGAGCAGTTCTTC. Translation gives CASSVDGPHYNEQFF.

V gene TRBV29-1 combines with J gene TRBJ1-1; tentatively, D is TRBD1 (6 bases). Trimming stripped 7 bases from V and 2 bases from J, with 20 bases between. CDR1 and CDR2 (germline): SQVTM, ANQGSEA. CDR3 length: 15 residues. CDR3 loop: CSARPPGGDNTEAFF. CDR3 in DNA: TGCAGCGCTCGACCTCCGGGGGGCGATAACACTGAAGCTTTCTTT.

The chain links TRBV11-2 to TRBJ1-3; perhaps TRBD1 as D (5 bases). The CDR3 covers 15 residues. V shed 1 base and J shed 0 bases, with 7 bases lying between them. The germline V gene has CDR1 SGHAT and CDR2 FQNNGV. The CDR3: CASSLGGVSGNTIYF. The DNA for the CDR3 is TGTGCCAGCAGCTTAGGGGGGGTCTCTGGAAACACCATATATTTT.

The genes are TRBV2 and TRBJ2-3, with TRBD2 matching 12 bases. V shed 6 bases and J 5 bases; nucleotides not matched to a gene: 6. The CDR3 has 15 amino acids. Germline V CDR1 and CDR2: SNHLY, FYNNEI. CDR3 nucleotides: TGTGCCAGCAGAGCCCTAGCGGGGGGGGGAGATACGCAGTATTTT. It translates to CASRALAGGGDTQYF. Together with reference TRBV2 and TRBJ2-3, the CDR3 gives the full variable domain: EPEVTQTPSHQVTQMGQEVILRCVPISNHLYFYWYRQILGQKVEFLVSFYNNEISEKSEIFDDQFSVERPDGSNFTLKIRSTKLEDSAMYFCASRALAGGGDTQYFGPGTRLTVL.

CDR3 in amino acids: CAISALGAEAFF. The CDR3, as DNA: TGCGCCATCTCGGCACTGGGCGCTGAAGCTTTCTTT. The gene calls are TRBV10-2 and TRBJ1-1; D is undetermined. Germline CDR1 WSHSY, CDR2 SAAADI. Trimming took off 10 bases at V and 6 bases at J, with 15 bases between the two ends. The CDR3 contains 12 residues.

The rearrangement links TRBV13 to TRBJ1-2; D remains unclear. Germline values: CDR1 PRHDT, CDR2 FYEKMQ (reference sequence). The CDR3 totals 13 residues. Trimming left V 4 bases short and J 7 bases short, with 13 bases between. In DNA, the CDR3 is TGTGCCAGCAGCTATGACCTGATAGGTGGCTACACCTTC. Protein product: CASSYDLIGGYTF.

The chain couples TRBV10-3 to TRBJ2-1, with D possibly matching TRBD2 (5 bases). CDR3 length: 14 residues. Trimming took 1 base from V and 9 from J, leaving 13 bases between them. The V gene's germline CDR1 is ENHRY and CDR2 SYGVKD. CDR3 region: CAISEFLGEGEQFF. CDR3 coding DNA: TGTGCCATCAGTGAGTTCCTCGGAGAGGGTGAGCAGTTCTTC.

The J gene is TRBJ2-1, the V gene TRBV4-2; D may be TRBD2 (6 bases). This CDR3 contains 17 residues. The germline V gene has CDR1 LGHNA and CDR2 YNFKEQ. Trimming stripped 0 bases from V and 0 bases from J, with 12 bases between. The CDR3 DNA reads as TGTGCCAGCAGCCAAGAGCCCGCGGGGAGCTCCTACAATGAGCAGTTCTTC. Protein: CASSQEPAGSSYNEQFF.

The V gene is TRBV5-1, the J gene TRBJ1-2, with 8 bases lining up with TRBD1. The CDR3 extends over 16 amino acids. After removal of 4 bases from V and 0 bases from J, the junction contained 8 bases not matched to a gene. The germline V gene encodes CDR1 SGHRS and CDR2 YFSETQ. The CDR3 reads CASSPRAGGSNYGYTF. CDR3 DNA: TGCGCCAGCAGCCCTCGGGCAGGGGGCTCTAACTATGGCTACACCTTC.

V is TRBV6-5 and J is TRBJ2-7; D is unclear. Germline V gives CDR1 MNHEY, CDR2 SVGAGI. The CDR3 has 13 amino acids. The V end lost 0 bases, the J end lost 5 bases, and 8 bases lay between the germline ends. DNA for the CDR3: TGTGCCAGCAGTTACTCGAGTAGTCACGAGCAGTACGTC. Its translation: CASSYSSSHEQYV.

The chain is built from TRBV25-1 and TRBJ2-3; 8 nucleotides line up with TRBD2. Losses at the gene ends were 4 bases for V and 5 bases for J; bases not matched to a gene: 8. Germline CDR1 reads MGHDK; CDR2 reads SYGVNS. The CDR3 extends over 15 amino acids. In nucleotides, the CDR3 is TGTGCCAGCAGTGTAGTTCCCGGGACTAGAGATACGCAGTATTTT. It translates to CASSVVPGTRDTQYF.

Note on this clone: One end of the junction fails to match germline, which may point to a read error. The genes are TRBV7-6 and TRBJ1-1, with D hard to call. Germline loops: CDR1 SGHVS, CDR2 FNYEAQ. CDR3 length: 13 residues. For the CDR3, the DNA is TGTGCCAGCAGCTTAGCCCCAACTGGGAGACCCTACTTT. It translates to CASSLAPTGRPYF.

Regarding this clone: One end of the junction fails to match germline, which may point to a read error. V usage is TRBV6-1 and J usage is TRBJ2-1; 12 nucleotides match TRBD2. This CDR3 has 13 amino acids. Germline values: CDR1 MNHNS, CDR2 SASEGT. The CDR3 nucleotides read TGCACTAGCGGGGGGCTTTATTACAATGAGCAGTTCTTC. Its protein product is CTSGGLYYNEQFF.

This clone was detected only once. The CDR3 bases are TGCAGCTCTACGACAGCGAACACTGAAGCTTTCTTT. Amino acid sequence: CSSTTANTEAFF. The gene calls are TRBV29-1 and TRBJ1-1; D is possibly TRBD1 (5 bases). CDR3 size: 12 residues. The V and J ends lost 8 bases and 1 base respectively, with 11 bases between them. CDR1 and CDR2 from the germline V gene are SQVTM and ANQGSEA.

The chain uses TRBV2 and TRBJ1-6, with D unresolved. V was trimmed by 2 bases and J by 4 bases, leaving 9 bases between them. The CDR3 spans 15 residues. The germline V gene has CDR1 SNHLY and CDR2 FYNNEI. CDR3 DNA sequence: TGTGCCAGCAGTGAACAGTCCCTTTATAATTCACCCCTCCACTTT. This sequence encodes CASSEQSLYNSPLHF.

In its sample, this clone was seen a few times. The gene calls are TRBV18 and TRBJ1-6; 8 bases are shared with TRBD1. Germline-derived CDR1 and CDR2 are KGHSH and LQKENI. Germline trimming cut 4 bases from V and 5 bases from J; bases unmatched to any gene: 7. This CDR3 is built from 16 residues. CDR3 in DNA: TGTGCCAGCTCACTCCTCGACAGGGGAGATAATTCACCCCTCCACTTT. Translating gives CASSLLDRGDNSPLHF.

The chain recombines TRBV7-2 with TRBJ2-5; D tentatively reads TRBD1 or TRBD2 (5 bases each). Germline V lookup: CDR1 SGHTA, CDR2 FQGNSA. There are 18 residues in the CDR3. Deletions cut 1 base from V and 2 bases from J, with 20 bases between. The CDR3 nucleotides are TGTGCCAGCAGCTTAGAAGGGTCGAGGGGTGATTTACAAGAGACCCAGTACTTC. This encodes CASSLEGSRGDLQETQYF.

The V gene is TRBV28, the J gene TRBJ2-3; TRBD1 matches 8 bases. The CDR3 totals 17 residues. Germline V gene data show CDR1 as MDHEN and CDR2 as SYDVKM. With V trimmed by 3 bases and J by 3 bases, 11 bases remained unmatched. Written as DNA, the CDR3 is TGTGCCAGCAGTTTCCCTTGGGAGACAGGGGCGACAGATACGCAGTATTTT. It translates to CASSFPWETGATDTQYF.

V usage is TRBV5-1 and J usage is TRBJ1-3, with D possibly matching TRBD1 (5 bases). Trimming pared 5 bases from V and 0 bases from J, leaving 15 bases between. The CDR3 covers 16 residues. Germline V gene sequence: CDR1 SGHRS, CDR2 YFSETQ. As DNA, the CDR3 is TGCGCCAGCAGTCCTGGGGGACCCCTCTCTGGAAACACCATATATTTT. This gives the protein CASSPGGPLSGNTIYF.

The CDR3 loop is CASSSPRRLTDTQYF. DNA for the CDR3: TGTGCCAGCAGCTCCCCAAGAAGACTCACAGATACGCAGTATTTT. The chain recombines TRBV7-2 with TRBJ2-3; D is unresolved. The CDR3 runs 15 residues. V was trimmed by 4 bases and J by 2 bases, leaving 13 bases between them. Germline V gives CDR1 SGHTA, CDR2 FQGNSA.

This clone was seen once. This sequence joins TRBV5-8 and TRBJ1-2, with D possibly matching TRBD1 (5 bases). Trimming took off 6 bases at V and 5 bases at J, with 17 bases between the two ends. This CDR3 spans 14 amino acids. Germline V lookup: CDR1 SGHTS, CDR2 YDEGEE. CDR3 sequence: CASNGDSRRYGYTF. The CDR3, as DNA: TGTGCCAGCAACGGGGACTCGAGGCGTTATGGCTACACCTTC.

This chain joins TRBV7-8 and TRBJ1-3, with D perhaps matching TRBD1 (5 bases). This CDR3 has 19 residues. The V and J ends lost 2 bases and 0 bases respectively, with 20 bases between them. CDR1 and CDR2 (germline): SGHVS, FQNEAQ. CDR3: CASSLPPSAPTGSGNTIYF. For the CDR3, the DNA is TGTGCCAGCAGCTTACCTCCTAGCGCCCCTACAGGCTCTGGAAACACCATATATTTT. Complete variable domain (other parts from reference TRBV7-8 and TRBJ1-3): GAGVSQSPRYKVAKRGQDVALRCDPISGHVSLFWYQQALGQGPEFLTYFQNEAQLDKSGLPSDRFFAERPEGSVSTLKIQRTQQEDSAVYLCASSLPPSAPTGSGNTIYFGEGSWLTVV.